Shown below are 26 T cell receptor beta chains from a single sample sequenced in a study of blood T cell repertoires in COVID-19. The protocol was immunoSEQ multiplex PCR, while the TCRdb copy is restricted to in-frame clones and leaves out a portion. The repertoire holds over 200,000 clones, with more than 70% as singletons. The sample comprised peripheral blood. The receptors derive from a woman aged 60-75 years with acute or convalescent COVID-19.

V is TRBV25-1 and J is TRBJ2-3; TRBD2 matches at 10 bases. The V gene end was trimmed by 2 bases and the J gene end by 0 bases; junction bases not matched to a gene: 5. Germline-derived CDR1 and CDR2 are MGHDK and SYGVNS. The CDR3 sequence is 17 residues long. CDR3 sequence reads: CASSERWTSGSTDTQYF. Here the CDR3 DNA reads TGTGCCAGCAGTGAACGCTGGACTAGCGGAAGCACAGATACGCAGTATTTT.

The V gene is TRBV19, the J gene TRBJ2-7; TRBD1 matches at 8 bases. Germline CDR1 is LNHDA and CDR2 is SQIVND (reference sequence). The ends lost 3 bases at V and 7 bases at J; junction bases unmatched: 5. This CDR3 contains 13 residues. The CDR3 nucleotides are TGTGCCAGTAGTATCGACAGGGGACGGGAGCAGTACTTC. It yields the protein CASSIDRGREQYF. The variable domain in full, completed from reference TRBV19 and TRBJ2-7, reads DGGITQSPKYLFRKEGQNVTLSCEQNLNHDAMYWYRQDPGQGLRLIYYSQIVNDFQKGDIAEGYSVSREKKESFPLTVTSAQKNPTAFYLCASSIDRGREQYFGPGTRLTVT.

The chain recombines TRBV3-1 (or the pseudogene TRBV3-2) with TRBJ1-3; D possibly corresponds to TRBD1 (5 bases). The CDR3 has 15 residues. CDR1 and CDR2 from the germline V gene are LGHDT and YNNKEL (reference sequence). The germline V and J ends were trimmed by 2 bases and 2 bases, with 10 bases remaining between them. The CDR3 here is CASSQFQGTGNTIYF. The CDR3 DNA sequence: TGTGCCAGCAGCCAATTTCAGGGTACTGGAAACACCATATATTTT.

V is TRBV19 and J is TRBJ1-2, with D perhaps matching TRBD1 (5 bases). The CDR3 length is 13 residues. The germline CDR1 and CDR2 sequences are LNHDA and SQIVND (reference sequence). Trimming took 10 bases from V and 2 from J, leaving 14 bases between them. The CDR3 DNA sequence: TGTGCCACTCCGGACAATGGAAACTATGGCTACACCTTC. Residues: CATPDNGNYGYTF. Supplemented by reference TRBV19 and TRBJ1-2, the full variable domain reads DGGITQSPKYLFRKEGQNVTLSCEQNLNHDAMYWYRQDPGQGLRLIYYSQIVNDFQKGDIAEGYSVSREKKESFPLTVTSAQKNPTAFYLCATPDNGNYGYTFGSGTRLTVV.

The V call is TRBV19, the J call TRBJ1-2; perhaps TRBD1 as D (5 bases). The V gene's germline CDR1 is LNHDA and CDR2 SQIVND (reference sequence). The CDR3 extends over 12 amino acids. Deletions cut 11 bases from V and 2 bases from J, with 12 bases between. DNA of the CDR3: TGTGCCGTGGGGGGGAAGAACTATGGCTACACCTTC. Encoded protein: CAVGGKNYGYTF.

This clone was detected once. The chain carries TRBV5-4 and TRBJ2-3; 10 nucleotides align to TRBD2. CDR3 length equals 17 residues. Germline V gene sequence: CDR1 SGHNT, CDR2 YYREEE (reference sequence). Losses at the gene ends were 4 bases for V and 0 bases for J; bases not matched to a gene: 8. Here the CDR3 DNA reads TGTGCCAGCAGCCGTAGCGGGGGGCTCGTTAGCACAGATACGCAGTATTTT. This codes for CASSRSGGLVSTDTQYF.

CDR3 amino acids: CASSYRGTSGSYNEQFF. For the CDR3, the DNA is TGTGCCAGCAGTTACCGAGGGACTAGCGGGAGCTACAATGAGCAGTTCTTC. The chain links TRBV6-2 or TRBV6-3 to TRBJ2-1; 14 bases are shared with TRBD2. V was pared by 2 bases and J by 3 bases, with 3 bases of the junction left unmatched. The CDR3 is 17 amino acids. The germline CDR1 and CDR2 sequences are MNHEY and SVGEGT.

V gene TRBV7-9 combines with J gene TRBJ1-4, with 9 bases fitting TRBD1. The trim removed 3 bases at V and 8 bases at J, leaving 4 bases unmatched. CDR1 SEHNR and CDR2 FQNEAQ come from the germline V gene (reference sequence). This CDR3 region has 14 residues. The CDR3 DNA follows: TGTGCCAGCAGCTTGGGACAGGGAGAAGAAAAACTGTTTTTT. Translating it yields CASSLGQGEEKLFF.

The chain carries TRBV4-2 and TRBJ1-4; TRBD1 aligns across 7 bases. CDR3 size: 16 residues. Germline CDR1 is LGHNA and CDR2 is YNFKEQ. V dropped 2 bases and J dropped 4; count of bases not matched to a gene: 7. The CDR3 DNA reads TGTGCCAGCAGCCAAACACCGGGACAGAGTAATGAAAAACTGTTTTTT. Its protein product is CASSQTPGQSNEKLFF.

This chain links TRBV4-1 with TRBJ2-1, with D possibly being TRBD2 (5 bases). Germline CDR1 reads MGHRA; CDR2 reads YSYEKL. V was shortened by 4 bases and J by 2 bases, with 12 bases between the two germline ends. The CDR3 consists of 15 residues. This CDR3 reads CASSRPTGTYNEQFF. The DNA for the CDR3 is TGCGCCAGCAGCCGGCCTACCGGGACCTACAATGAGCAGTTCTTC.

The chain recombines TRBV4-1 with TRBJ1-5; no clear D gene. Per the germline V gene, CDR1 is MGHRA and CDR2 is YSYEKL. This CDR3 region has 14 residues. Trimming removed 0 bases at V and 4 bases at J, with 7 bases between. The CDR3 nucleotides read TGCGCCAGCAGCCAAGATGGGAGGAATCAGCCCCAGCATTTT. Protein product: CASSQDGRNQPQHF.

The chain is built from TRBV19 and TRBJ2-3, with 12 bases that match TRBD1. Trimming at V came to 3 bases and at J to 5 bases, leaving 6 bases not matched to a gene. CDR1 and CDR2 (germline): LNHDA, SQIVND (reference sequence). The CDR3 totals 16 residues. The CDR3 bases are TGTGCCAGTAGTATTGGTGGGACAGGGGGCGTAGATACGCAGTATTTT. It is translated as CASSIGGTGGVDTQYF.

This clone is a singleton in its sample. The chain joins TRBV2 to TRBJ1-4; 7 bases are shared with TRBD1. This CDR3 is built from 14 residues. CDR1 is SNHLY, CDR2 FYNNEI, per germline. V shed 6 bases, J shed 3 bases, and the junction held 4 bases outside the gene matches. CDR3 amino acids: CASSPGTANEKLFF. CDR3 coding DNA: TGTGCCAGCAGCCCGGGGACAGCTAATGAAAAACTGTTTTTT.

The CDR3 is CASSQDGRQGADEKLFF. Written as DNA, the CDR3 is TGCGCCAGCAGCCAAGATGGGCGGCAGGGGGCTGATGAAAAACTGTTTTTT. J is TRBJ1-4 and V is TRBV4-3, with 8 bases fitting TRBD1. Germline CDR1 LGHNA, CDR2 YSLEER. The length of the CDR3 is 17 residues. With V trimmed by 0 bases and J by 6 bases, 9 bases remained unmatched.

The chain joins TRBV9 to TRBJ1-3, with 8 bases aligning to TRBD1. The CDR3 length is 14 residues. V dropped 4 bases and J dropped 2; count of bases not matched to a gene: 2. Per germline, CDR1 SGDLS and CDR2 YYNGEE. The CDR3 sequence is CASSLTGAGNTIYF. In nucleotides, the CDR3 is TGTGCCAGCAGCCTGACAGGGGCTGGAAACACCATATATTTT.

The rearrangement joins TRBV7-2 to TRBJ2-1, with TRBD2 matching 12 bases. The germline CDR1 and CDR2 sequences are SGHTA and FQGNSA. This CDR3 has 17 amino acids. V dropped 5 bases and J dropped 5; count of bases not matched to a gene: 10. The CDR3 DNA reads TGTGCCAGCAGCCCAACCCTGACTAGCGGGAGCCACAATGAGCAGTTCTTC. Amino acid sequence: CASSPTLTSGSHNEQFF.

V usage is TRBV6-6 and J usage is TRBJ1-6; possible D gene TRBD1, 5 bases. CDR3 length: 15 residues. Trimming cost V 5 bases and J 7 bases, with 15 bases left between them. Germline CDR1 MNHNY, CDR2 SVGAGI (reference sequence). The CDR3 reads CASSPKGFWNSPLHF. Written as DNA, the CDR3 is TGTGCCAGCAGTCCCAAGGGGTTTTGGAATTCACCCCTCCACTTT.

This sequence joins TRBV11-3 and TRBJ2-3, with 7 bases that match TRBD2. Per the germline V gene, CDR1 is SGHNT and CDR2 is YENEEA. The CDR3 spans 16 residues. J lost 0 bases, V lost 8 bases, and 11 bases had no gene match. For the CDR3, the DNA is TGTGCCAGCCCCGTGGTAGCGGGCGCTAGCACAGATACGCAGTATTTT. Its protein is CASPVVAGASTDTQYF.

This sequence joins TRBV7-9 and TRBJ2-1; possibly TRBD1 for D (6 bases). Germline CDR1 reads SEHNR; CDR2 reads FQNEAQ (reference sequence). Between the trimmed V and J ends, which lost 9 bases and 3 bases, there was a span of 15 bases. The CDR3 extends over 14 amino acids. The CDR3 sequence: CASSGGWGYNEQFF. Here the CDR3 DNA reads TGTGCCAGTAGTGGGGGCTGGGGCTACAATGAGCAGTTCTTC. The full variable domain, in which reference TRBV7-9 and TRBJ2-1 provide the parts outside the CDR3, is DTGVSQNPRHKITKRGQNVTFRCDPISEHNRLYWYRQTLGQGPEFLTYFQNEAQLEKSRLLSDRFSAERPKGSFSTLEIQRTEQGDSAMYLCASSGGWGYNEQFFGPGTRLTVL.

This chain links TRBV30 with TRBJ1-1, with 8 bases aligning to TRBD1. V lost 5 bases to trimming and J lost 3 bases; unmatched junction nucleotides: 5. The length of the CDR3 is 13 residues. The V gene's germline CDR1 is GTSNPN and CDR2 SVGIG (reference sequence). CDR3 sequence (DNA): TGTGCCTGGGCAGGGGGCCGGTACACTGAAGCTTTCTTT. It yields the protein CAWAGGRYTEAFF.

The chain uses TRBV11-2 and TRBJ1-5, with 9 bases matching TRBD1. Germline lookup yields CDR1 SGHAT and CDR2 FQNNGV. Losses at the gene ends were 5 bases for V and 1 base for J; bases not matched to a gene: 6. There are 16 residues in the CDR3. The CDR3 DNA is TGTGCCAGCAGCGACGGGACAGGGAGCAGCAATCAGCCCCAGCATTTT. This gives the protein CASSDGTGSSNQPQHF.

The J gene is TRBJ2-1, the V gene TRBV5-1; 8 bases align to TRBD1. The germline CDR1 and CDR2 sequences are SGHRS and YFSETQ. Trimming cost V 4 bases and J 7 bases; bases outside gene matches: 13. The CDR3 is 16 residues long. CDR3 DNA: TGCGCCAGCAGCCCCCCCCAGGGGGCGCGAGGGAATGAGCAGTTCTTC. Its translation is CASSPPQGARGNEQFF.

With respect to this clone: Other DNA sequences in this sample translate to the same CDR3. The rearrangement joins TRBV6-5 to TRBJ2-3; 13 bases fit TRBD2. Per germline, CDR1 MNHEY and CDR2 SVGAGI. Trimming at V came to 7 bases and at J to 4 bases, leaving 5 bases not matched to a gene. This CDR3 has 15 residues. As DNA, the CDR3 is TGTGCCAGCAACGGACTAGCGGGAGAGGCAGATACGCAGTATTTT. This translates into CASNGLAGEADTQYF.

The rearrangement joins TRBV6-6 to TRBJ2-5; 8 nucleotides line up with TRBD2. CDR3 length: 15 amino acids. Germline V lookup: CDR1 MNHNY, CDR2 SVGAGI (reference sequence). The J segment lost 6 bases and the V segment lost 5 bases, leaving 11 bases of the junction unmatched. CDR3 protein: CASSLESGSSKTQYF. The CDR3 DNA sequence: TGTGCCAGCAGTCTTGAAAGCGGGAGTTCGAAGACCCAGTACTTC.

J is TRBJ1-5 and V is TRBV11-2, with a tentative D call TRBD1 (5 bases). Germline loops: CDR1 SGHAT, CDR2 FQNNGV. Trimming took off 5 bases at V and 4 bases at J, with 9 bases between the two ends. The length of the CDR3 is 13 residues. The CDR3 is CASSPGTNQPQHF. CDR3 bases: TGTGCCAGCAGCCCGGGGACTAATCAGCCCCAGCATTTT.

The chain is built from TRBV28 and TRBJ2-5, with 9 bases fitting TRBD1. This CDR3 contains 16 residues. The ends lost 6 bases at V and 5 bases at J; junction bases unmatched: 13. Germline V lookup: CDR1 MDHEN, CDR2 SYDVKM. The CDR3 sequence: CASRPATGGAGETQYF. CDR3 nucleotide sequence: TGTGCCAGCAGGCCGGCTACAGGGGGCGCAGGGGAGACCCAGTACTTC.